The sequence of this T cell receptor beta chain was determined in a study of T cells in localized non-small cell lung cancer. Notes on the study in general: Blood T cell density predicted longer survival; adjacent-lung clonality, shorter. The study sequenced only one region of the tumor. As a result, intratumor heterogeneity could not be excluded and remains possible. Adjacent lung had a median about 60 of the 100 largest tumor clones. Adjacent uninvolved lung tissue had the highest T cell clonality, exceeding tumor.

Worth noting for this clone: Its antigen is not identified.

Clones were read by immunoSEQ multiplex PCR, and TCRdb kept only the in-frame ones, dropping some. This table holds over 15,000 clones, 87% found once. There are 16 residues in the CDR3. The V gene's germline CDR1 is SGHAT and CDR2 FQNNGV. Trimming stripped 0 bases from V and 1 base from J, with 11 bases between. Sequencing was performed on peripheral blood mononuclear cells, taken before any cancer treatment. This clonotype was obtained from a male donor at least 60 years old with stage II lung adenocarcinoma. V usage is TRBV11-2 and J usage is TRBJ2-3; TRBD2 is a possible D gene (6 bases). In nucleotides, the CDR3 is TGTGCCAGCAGCTTAGAATTCGGCGGGGGCACAGATACGCAGTATTTT. Its translation: CASSLEFGGGTDTQYF. Together with reference TRBV11-2 and TRBJ2-3, the CDR3 gives the full variable domain: EAGVAQSPRYKIIEKRQSVAFWCNPISGHATLYWYQQILGQGPKLLIQFQNNGVVDDSQLPKDRFSAERLKGVDSTLKIQPAKLEDSAVYLCASSLEFGGGTDTQYFGPGTRLTVL.